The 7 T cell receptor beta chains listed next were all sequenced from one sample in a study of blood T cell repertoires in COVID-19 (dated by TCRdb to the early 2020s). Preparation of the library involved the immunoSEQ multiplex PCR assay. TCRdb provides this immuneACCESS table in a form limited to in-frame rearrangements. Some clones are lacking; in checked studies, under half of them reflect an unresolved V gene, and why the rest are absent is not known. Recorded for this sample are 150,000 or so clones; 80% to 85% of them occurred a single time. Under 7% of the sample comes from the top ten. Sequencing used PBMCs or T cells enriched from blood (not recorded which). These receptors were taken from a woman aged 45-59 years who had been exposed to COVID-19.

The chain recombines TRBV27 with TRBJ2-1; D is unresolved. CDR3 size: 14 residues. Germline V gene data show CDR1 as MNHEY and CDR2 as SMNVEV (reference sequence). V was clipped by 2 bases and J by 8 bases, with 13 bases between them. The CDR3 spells CASSLTLQDYEQFF. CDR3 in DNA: TGTGCCAGCAGTTTAACCCTCCAAGACTATGAGCAGTTCTTC.

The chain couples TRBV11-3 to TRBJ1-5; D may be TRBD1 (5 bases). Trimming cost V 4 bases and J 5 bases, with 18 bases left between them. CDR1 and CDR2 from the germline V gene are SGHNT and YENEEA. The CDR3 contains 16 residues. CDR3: CASSSRTKMGDQPQHF. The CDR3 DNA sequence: TGTGCCAGCAGCTCGCGGACTAAGATGGGGGATCAGCCCCAGCATTTT. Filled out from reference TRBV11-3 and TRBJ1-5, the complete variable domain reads EAGVVQSPRYKIIEKKQPVAFWCNPISGHNTLYWYLQNLGQGPELLIRYENEEAVDDSQLPKDRFSAERLKGVDSTLKIQPAELGDSAVYLCASSSRTKMGDQPQHFGDGTRLSIL.

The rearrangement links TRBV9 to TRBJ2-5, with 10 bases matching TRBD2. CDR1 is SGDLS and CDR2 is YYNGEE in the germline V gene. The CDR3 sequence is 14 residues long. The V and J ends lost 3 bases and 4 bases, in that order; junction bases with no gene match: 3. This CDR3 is CASSEGLARETQYF. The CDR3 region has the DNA TGTGCCAGCAGCGAGGGACTAGCGCGAGAGACCCAGTACTTC. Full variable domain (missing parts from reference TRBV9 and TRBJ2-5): DSGVTQTPKHLITATGQRVTLRCSPRSGDLSVYWYQQSLDQGLQFLIQYYNGEERAKGNILERFSAQQFPDLHSELNLSSLELGDSALYFCASSEGLARETQYFGPGTRLLVL.

CDR3 DNA: TGTGCCAGCAGCTTGGAGGGGCGGGAGTTGGCAGATACGCAGTATTTT. It codes for CASSLEGRELADTQYF. The chain has TRBV5-4 and TRBJ2-3, with 7 positions matching TRBD2. The germline V gene encodes CDR1 SGHNT and CDR2 YYREEE (reference sequence). The CDR3 has 16 amino acids. Trimming at V came to 0 bases and at J to 4 bases, leaving 8 bases not matched to a gene.

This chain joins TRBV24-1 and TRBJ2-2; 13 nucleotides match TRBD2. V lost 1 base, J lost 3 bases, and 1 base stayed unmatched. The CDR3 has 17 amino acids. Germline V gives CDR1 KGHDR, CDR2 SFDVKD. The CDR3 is CATSDFTSGRDTGELFF. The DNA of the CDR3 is TGTGCCACCAGTGATTTCACTAGCGGGAGGGACACCGGGGAGCTGTTTTTT.

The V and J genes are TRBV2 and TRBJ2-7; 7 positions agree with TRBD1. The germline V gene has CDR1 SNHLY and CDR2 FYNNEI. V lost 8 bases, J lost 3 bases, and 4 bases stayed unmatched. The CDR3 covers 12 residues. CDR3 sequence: CASSPGGYEQYF. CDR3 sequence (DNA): TGTGCCAGCTCTCCAGGGGGCTACGAGCAGTACTTC.

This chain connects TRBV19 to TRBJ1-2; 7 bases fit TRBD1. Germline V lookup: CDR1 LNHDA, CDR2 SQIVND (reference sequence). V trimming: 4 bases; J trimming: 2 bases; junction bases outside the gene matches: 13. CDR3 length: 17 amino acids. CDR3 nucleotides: TGTGCCAGTAGTAGGGGCGAGGGGGCAGCCAACAACTATGGCTACACCTTC. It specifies CASSRGEGAANNYGYTF.